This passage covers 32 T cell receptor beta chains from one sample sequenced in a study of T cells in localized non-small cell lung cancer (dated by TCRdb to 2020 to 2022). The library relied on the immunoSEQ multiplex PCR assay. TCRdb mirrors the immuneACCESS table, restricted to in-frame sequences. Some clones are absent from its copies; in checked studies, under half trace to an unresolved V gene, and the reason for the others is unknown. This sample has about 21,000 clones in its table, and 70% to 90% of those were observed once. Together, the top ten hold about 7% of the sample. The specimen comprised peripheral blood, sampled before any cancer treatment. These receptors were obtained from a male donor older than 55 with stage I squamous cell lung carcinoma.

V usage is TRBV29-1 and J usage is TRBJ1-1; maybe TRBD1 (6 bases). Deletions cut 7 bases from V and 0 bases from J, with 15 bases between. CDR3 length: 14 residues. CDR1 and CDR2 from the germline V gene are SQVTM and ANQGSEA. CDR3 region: CSGVLRGLNTEAFF. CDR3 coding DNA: TGCAGCGGGGTGCTCCGGGGGCTGAACACTGAAGCTTTCTTT. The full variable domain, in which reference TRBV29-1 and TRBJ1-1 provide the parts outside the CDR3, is SAVISQKPSRDICQRGTSLTIQCQVDSQVTMMFWYRQQPGQSLTLIATANQGSEATYESGFVIDKFPISRPNLTFSTLTVSNMSPEDSSIYLCSGVLRGLNTEAFFGQGTRLTVV.

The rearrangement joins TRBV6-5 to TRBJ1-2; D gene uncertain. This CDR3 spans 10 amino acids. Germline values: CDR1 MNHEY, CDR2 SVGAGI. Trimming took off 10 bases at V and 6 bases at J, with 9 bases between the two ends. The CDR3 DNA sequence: TGTGCCACGACTCTCCATGGCTACACCTTC. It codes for CATTLHGYTF.

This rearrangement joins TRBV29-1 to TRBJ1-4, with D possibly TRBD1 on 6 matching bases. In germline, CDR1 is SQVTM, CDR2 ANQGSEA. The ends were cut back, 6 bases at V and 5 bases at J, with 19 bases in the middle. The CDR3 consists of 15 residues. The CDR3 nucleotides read TGCAGCGTAGGCCTCACAGGGCAGATGAATGAAAAACTGTTTTTT. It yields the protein CSVGLTGQMNEKLFF.

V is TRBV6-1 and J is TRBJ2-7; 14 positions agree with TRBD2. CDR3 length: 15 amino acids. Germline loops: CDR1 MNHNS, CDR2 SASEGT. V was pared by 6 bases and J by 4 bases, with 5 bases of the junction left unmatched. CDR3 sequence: CASSRGTSGGYEQYF. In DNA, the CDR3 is TGTGCCAGCAGCCGGGGGACTAGCGGGGGTTACGAGCAGTACTTC.

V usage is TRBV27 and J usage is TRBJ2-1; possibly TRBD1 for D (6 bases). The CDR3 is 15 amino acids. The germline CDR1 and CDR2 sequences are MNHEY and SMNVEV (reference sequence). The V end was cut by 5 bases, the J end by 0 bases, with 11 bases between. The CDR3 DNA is TGTGCCAGCAGTCTTGCGGACAGCTCCTACAATGAGCAGTTCTTC. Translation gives CASSLADSSYNEQFF.

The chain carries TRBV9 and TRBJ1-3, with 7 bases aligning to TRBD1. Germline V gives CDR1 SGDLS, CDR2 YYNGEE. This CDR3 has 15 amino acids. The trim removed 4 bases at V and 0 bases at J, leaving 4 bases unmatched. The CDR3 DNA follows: TGTGCCAGCAGCACCCGACAGGGCTCTGGAAACACCATATATTTT. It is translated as CASSTRQGSGNTIYF.

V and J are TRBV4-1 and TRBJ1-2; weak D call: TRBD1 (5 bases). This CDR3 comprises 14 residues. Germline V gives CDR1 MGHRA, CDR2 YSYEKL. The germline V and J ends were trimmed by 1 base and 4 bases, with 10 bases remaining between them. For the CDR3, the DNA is TGCGCCAGCAGCCAAGCTCCGACAGTCTATGGCTACACCTTC. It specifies CASSQAPTVYGYTF.

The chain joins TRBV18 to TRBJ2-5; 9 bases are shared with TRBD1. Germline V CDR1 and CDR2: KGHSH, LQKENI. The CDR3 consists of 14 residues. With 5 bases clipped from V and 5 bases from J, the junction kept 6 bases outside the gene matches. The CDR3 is CASSFQDRGETQYF. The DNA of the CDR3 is TGTGCCAGCTCATTTCAGGACAGGGGCGAGACCCAGTACTTC.

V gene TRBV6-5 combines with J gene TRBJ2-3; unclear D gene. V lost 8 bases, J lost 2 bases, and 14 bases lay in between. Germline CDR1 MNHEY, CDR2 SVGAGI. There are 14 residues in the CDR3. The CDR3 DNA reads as TGTGCCAGCGCACCCACAAAGTACACAGATACGCAGTATTTT. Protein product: CASAPTKYTDTQYF.

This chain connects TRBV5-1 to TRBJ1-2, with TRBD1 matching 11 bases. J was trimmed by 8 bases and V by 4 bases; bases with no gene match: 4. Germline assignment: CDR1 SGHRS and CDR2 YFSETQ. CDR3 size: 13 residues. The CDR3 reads CASSGGQGVGYTF. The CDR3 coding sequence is TGCGCCAGCAGCGGGGGACAGGGGGTAGGCTACACCTTC.

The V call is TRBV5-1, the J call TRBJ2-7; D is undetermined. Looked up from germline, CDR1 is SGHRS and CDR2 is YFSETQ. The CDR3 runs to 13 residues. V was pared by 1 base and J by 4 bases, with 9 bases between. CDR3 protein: CASSLQVGYEQYF. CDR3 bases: TGCGCCAGCAGCTTGCAGGTCGGGTACGAGCAGTACTTC.

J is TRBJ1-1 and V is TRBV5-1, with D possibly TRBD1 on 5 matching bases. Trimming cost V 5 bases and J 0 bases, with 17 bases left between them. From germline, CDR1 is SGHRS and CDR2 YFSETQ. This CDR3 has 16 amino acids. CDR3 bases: TGCGCCAGCAGGTCGGGGGAAGGAGGCATGAACACTGAAGCTTTCTTT. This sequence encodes CASRSGEGGMNTEAFF.

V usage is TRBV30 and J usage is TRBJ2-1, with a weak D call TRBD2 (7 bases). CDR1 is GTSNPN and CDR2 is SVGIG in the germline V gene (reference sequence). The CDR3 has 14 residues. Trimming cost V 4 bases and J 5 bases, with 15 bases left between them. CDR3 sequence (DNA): TGTGCCTGGACGATGGGGGGGGGCAACAATGAGCAGTTCTTC. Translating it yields CAWTMGGGNNEQFF.

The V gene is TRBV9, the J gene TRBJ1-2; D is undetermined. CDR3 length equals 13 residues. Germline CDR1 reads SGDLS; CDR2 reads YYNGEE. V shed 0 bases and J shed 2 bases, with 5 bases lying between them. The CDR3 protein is CASSVDANYGYTF. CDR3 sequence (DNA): TGTGCCAGCAGCGTAGATGCAAACTATGGCTACACCTTC.

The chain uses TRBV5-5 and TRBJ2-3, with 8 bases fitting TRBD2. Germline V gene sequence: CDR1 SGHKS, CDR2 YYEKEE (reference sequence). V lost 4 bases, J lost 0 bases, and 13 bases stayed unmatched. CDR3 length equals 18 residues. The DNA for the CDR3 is TGTGCCAGCAGCCATCCCCTACTAGCGGCATCTAGCACAGATACGCAGTATTTT. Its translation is CASSHPLLAASSTDTQYF.

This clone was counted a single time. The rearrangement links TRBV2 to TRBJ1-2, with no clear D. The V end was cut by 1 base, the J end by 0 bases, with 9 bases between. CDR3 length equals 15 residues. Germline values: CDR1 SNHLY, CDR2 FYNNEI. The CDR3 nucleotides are TGTGCCAGCAGTGAAGAACGGGGAGCTAACTATGGCTACACCTTC. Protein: CASSEERGANYGYTF.

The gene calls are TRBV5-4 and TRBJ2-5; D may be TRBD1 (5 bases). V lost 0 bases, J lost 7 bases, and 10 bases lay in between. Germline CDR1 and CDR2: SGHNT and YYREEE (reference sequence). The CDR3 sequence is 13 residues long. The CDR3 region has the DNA TGTGCCAGCAGCTTGGAGGCAGGGCTGACCCAGTACTTC. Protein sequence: CASSLEAGLTQYF.

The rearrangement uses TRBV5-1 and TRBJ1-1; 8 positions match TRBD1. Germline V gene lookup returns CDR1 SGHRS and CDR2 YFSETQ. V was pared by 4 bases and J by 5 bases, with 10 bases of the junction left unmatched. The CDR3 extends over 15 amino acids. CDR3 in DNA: TGCGCCAGCAGCGCCCCAGGGGGCGCGGGAACTGAAGCTTTCTTT. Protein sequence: CASSAPGGAGTEAFF.

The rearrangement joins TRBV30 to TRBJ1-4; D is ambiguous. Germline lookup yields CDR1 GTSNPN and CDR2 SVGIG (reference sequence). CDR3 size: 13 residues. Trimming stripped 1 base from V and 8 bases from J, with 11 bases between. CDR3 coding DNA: TGTGCCTGGAGTGCCCGGCCCGGGGAAAAACTGTTTTTT. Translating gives CAWSARPGEKLFF.

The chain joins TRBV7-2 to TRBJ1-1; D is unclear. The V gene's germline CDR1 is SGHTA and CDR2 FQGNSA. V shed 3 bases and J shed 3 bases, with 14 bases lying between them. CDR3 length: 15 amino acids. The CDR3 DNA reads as TGTGCCAGCAGCTTTCGGACGGTTGGGGACACTGAAGCTTTCTTT. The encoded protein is CASSFRTVGDTEAFF.

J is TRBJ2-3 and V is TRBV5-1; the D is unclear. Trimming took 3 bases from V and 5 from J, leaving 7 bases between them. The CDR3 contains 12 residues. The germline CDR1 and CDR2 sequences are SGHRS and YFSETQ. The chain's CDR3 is CASSWPEDTQYF. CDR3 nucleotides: TGCGCCAGCAGCTGGCCAGAAGATACGCAGTATTTT.

CDR3 sequence: CASSRGGQGAAEQYF. DNA of the CDR3: TGTGCCAGCAGCCGGGGAGGACAGGGGGCGGCCGAGCAGTACTTC. V usage is TRBV5-4 and J usage is TRBJ2-7, with 11 bases matching TRBD1. CDR3 length: 15 residues. V lost 4 bases, J lost 6 bases, and 9 bases stayed unmatched. Germline V lookup: CDR1 SGHNT, CDR2 YYREEE (reference sequence).

CDR3 bases: TGTGCCAGCAGCGTAGGGCTGTTGGAAACCGGGGAGCTGTTTTTT. Translated: CASSVGLLETGELFF. The rearrangement uses TRBV9 and TRBJ2-2; D not resolved. The germline V and J ends were trimmed by 0 bases and 5 bases, with 11 bases remaining between them. Germline V gives CDR1 SGDLS, CDR2 YYNGEE. The CDR3 contains 15 residues.

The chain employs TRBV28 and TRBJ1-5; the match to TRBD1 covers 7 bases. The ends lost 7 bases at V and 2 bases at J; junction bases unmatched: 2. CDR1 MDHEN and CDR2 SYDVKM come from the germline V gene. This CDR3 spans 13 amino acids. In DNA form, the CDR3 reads TGTGCCAGCACCGGGACAGGCAATCAGCCCCAGCATTTT. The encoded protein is CASTGTGNQPQHF.

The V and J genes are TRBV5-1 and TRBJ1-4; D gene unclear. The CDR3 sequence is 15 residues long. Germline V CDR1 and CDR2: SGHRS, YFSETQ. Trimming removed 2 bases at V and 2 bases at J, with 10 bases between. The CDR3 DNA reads TGCGCCAGCAGCTTTTCCCGGGCGACTAATGAAAAACTGTTTTTT. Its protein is CASSFSRATNEKLFF. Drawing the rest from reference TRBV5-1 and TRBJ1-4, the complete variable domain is KAGVTQTPRYLIKTRGQQVTLSCSPISGHRSVSWYQQTPGQGLQFLFEYFSETQRNKGNFPGRFSGRQFSNSRSEMNVSTLELGDSALYLCASSFSRATNEKLFFGSGTQLSVL.

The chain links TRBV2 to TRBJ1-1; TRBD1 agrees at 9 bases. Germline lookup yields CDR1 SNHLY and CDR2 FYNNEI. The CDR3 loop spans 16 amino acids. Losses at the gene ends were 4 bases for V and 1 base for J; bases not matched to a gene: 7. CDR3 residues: CASSGPGQGPNTEAFF. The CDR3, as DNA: TGTGCCAGCAGTGGACCGGGACAGGGTCCGAACACTGAAGCTTTCTTT.

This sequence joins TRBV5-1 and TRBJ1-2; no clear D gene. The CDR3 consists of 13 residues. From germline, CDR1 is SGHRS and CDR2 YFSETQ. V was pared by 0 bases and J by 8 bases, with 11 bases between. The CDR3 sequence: CASSLAGISGYTF. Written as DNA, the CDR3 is TGCGCCAGCAGCTTGGCCGGGATATCCGGCTACACCTTC.

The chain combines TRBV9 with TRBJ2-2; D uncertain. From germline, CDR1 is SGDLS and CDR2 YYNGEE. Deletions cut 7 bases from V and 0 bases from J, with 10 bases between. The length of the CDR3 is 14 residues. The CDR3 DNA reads TGTGCCAGCCAATGGACGCCGAACACCGGGGAGCTGTTTTTT. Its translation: CASQWTPNTGELFF.

The DNA of the CDR3 is TGTGCCAGCTCACCAAACAGGGGGATAGAGGGGAACTATGGCTACACCTTC. This encodes CASSPNRGIEGNYGYTF. The J gene is TRBJ1-2, the V gene TRBV18, with 8 nucleotides matching TRBD1. The V gene's germline CDR1 is KGHSH and CDR2 LQKENI. Trimming took 2 bases from V and 2 from J; bases not matched to a gene: 10. The CDR3 runs 17 residues. The full variable domain, in which reference TRBV18 and TRBJ1-2 provide the parts outside the CDR3, is NAGVMQNPRHLVRRRGQEARLRCSPMKGHSHVYWYRQLPEEGLKFMVYLQKENIIDESGMPKERFSAEFPKEGPSILRIQQVVRGDSAAYFCASSPNRGIEGNYGYTFGSGTRLTVV.

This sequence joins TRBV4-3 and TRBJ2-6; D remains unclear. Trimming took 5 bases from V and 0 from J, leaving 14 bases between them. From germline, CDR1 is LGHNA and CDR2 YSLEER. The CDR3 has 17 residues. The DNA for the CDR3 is TGCGCCAGCAGCTTCCAACCGGGCCGCTCTGGGGCCAACGTCCTGACTTTC. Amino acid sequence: CASSFQPGRSGANVLTF.

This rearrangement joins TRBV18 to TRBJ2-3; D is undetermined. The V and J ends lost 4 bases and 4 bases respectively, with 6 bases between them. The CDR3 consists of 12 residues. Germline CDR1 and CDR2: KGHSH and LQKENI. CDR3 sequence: CASSQGPDTQYF. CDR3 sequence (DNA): TGTGCCAGCTCACAGGGTCCAGATACGCAGTATTTT.

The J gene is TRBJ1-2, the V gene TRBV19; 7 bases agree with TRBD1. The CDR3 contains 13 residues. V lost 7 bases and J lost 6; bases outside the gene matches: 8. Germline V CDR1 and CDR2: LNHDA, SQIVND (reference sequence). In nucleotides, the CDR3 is TGTGCCAGTATCGACAGGGCGGTCGATGGCTACACCTTC. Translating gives CASIDRAVDGYTF.